What follows are 13 T cell receptor beta chains derived from one specimen sequenced in a study of Ad26.COV2.S vaccination and SARS-CoV-2 variants. Assay: immunoSEQ multiplex PCR; the TCRdb copy retains only in-frame clones and omits some. Here the sample spans some 410,000 clones, around 93% being singletons. Treatment meaning: around 19 received Ad26.COV2.S at low or high dose, single or two shots; roughly five received placebo; per-sample allocation not given. Specimen acquisition occurred on day 63 following the initial vaccine or placebo injection. The specimen comprised peripheral blood, sampled in a trial of Ad26.COV2.S vaccine versus placebo. The source of these receptors is a person between 18 and 65 years old who received the Ad26.COV2.S COVID-19 vaccine or a placebo.

This chain joins TRBV12-5 and TRBJ2-3; D gene ambiguous. Germline-derived CDR1 and CDR2 are LGHNT and FRNRAP. V lost 3 bases and J lost 4, with 11 bases in between. This CDR3 has 14 residues. CDR3 sequence: CASGLTVSADTQYF. As DNA, the CDR3 is TGTGCTAGTGGTTTAACAGTTTCCGCAGATACGCAGTATTTT.

This rearrangement joins TRBV12-5 to TRBJ1-2; 7 bases map to TRBD1. The CDR3 spans 18 residues. Unmatched junction bases numbered 16, after V lost 4 bases and J lost 2 bases. Germline V lookup: CDR1 LGHNT, CDR2 FRNRAP. The CDR3 is CASGSGRDRKGLNYGYTF. The CDR3 nucleotides are TGTGCTAGTGGTTCGGGCCGGGACAGAAAAGGCCTAAACTATGGCTACACCTTC.

J is TRBJ2-2 and V is TRBV4-3; no clear D gene. In germline, CDR1 is LGHNA, CDR2 YSLEER. This CDR3 has 14 residues. Deletions cut 3 bases from V and 6 bases from J, with 11 bases between. The DNA of the CDR3 is TGCGCCAGCAGCCACACCCTGTCCCCCGGGGAGCTGTTTTTT. Translating it yields CASSHTLSPGELFF.

V and J are TRBV3-1 (or the pseudogene TRBV3-2) and TRBJ2-7, with D uncertain. With 5 bases removed from V and 2 bases from J, the gap between germline ends came to 10 bases. Germline loops: CDR1 LGHDT, CDR2 YNNKEL (reference sequence). The CDR3 spans 13 residues. The CDR3 region has the DNA TGTGCCAGCAGCAATCCGCCGGCCTACGAGCAGTACTTC. The encoded protein is CASSNPPAYEQYF.

This clone has only a few counts. The rearrangement links TRBV10-1 to TRBJ1-4; 8 bases are a match to TRBD1. This CDR3 has 18 amino acids. V dropped 2 bases and J dropped 0; count of bases not matched to a gene: 8. Germline CDR1 reads WNHNN; CDR2 reads SYGVQD (reference sequence). CDR3: CASSEINGQGATNEKLFF. The CDR3 nucleotides read TGCGCCAGCAGTGAGATCAACGGACAGGGTGCAACTAATGAAAAACTGTTTTTT.

The chain couples TRBV4-3 to TRBJ2-2, with 12 positions matching TRBD2. Germline CDR1 is LGHNA and CDR2 is YSLEER. CDR3 length equals 19 residues. After removal of 0 bases from V and 6 bases from J, the junction contained 11 bases not matched to a gene. The CDR3 loop reads CASSQDGASGGAYAGELFF. CDR3 bases: TGCGCCAGCAGCCAAGATGGGGCTAGCGGGGGGGCCTATGCCGGGGAGCTGTTTTTT.

This chain joins TRBV18 and TRBJ1-1, with 7 bases lining up with TRBD1. The CDR3 spans 16 residues. CDR1 and CDR2 from the germline V gene are KGHSH and LQKENI. The V and J ends lost 3 bases and 6 bases, in that order; junction bases with no gene match: 13. The CDR3 protein is CASSPMRQGASPEAFF. The CDR3 nucleotides are TGTGCCAGCTCACCTATGAGACAGGGCGCAAGTCCTGAAGCTTTCTTT.

The rearrangement links TRBV2 to TRBJ1-1; tentative D call: TRBD1 (5 bases). The V end was cut by 4 bases, the J end by 0 bases, with 18 bases between. The germline V gene encodes CDR1 SNHLY and CDR2 FYNNEI. The CDR3 length is 17 residues. In nucleotides, the CDR3 is TGTGCCAGCAGTGGTCCCGGGGCACGTCGTCTGAACACTGAAGCTTTCTTT. Its protein is CASSGPGARRLNTEAFF.

CDR3 coding DNA: TGTGCCAGCAGTTTTTCGTGGGGACAGGGGCAATACGAGCAGTACTTC. Translation gives CASSFSWGQGQYEQYF. The genes are TRBV25-1 and TRBJ2-7; 10 bases fit TRBD1. The ends lost 5 bases at V and 4 bases at J; junction bases unmatched: 11. This CDR3 has 16 residues. Germline CDR1 is MGHDK and CDR2 is SYGVNS.

The chain is built from TRBV14 and TRBJ1-3; tentative D call: TRBD1 (5 bases). The V end lost 2 bases, the J end lost 1 base, and 12 bases lay between the germline ends. CDR1 is SGHDN and CDR2 is FVKESK in the germline V gene. This CDR3 has 16 residues. DNA for the CDR3: TGTGCCAGCAGCCAATCCAGGGCCGTTTCTGGAAACACCATATATTTT. Translation gives CASSQSRAVSGNTIYF.

The J gene is TRBJ1-3, the V gene TRBV5-6; weak D call: TRBD1 (5 bases). CDR1 is SGHDT and CDR2 is YYEEEE in the germline V gene. The CDR3 has 15 residues. The V end lost 0 bases, the J end lost 2 bases, and 9 bases lay between the germline ends. CDR3 protein: CASSLGGGAGNTIYF. The DNA for the CDR3 is TGTGCCAGCAGCTTGGGAGGAGGGGCTGGAAACACCATATATTTT.

The chain recombines TRBV3-1 (or the pseudogene TRBV3-2) with TRBJ1-5, with unresolved D. The CDR3 consists of 15 residues. In germline, CDR1 is LGHDT, CDR2 YNNKEL (reference sequence). The ends were cut back, 4 bases at V and 2 bases at J, with 12 bases in the middle. CDR3 DNA sequence: TGTGCCAGCAGCCCCCGGAATGACCGCAATCAGCCCCAGCATTTT. It specifies CASSPRNDRNQPQHF.

The chain recombines TRBV19 with TRBJ1-1, with D perhaps matching TRBD1 (5 bases). Germline lookup yields CDR1 LNHDA and CDR2 SQIVND (reference sequence). CDR3 length: 12 residues. V was pared by 3 bases and J by 7 bases, with 9 bases between. The CDR3 is CASSIGAVEAFF. DNA of the CDR3: TGTGCCAGTAGTATCGGGGCAGTTGAAGCTTTCTTT.